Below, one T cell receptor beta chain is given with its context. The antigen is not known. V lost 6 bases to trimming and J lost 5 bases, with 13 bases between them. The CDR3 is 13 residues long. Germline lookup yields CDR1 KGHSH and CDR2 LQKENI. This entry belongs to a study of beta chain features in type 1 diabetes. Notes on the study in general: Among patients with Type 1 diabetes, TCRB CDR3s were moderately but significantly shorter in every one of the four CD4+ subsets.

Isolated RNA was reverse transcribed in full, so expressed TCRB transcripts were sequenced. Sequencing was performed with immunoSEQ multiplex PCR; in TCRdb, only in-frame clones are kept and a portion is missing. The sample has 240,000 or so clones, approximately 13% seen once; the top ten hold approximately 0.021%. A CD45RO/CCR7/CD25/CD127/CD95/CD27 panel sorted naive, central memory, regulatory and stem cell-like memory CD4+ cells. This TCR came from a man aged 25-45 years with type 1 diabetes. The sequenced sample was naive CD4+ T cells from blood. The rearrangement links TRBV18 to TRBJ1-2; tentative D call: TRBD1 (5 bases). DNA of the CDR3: TGTGCCAGCTCGCCTATACAGGATTATGGCTACACCTTC. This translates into CASSPIQDYGYTF.